This is a list of T cell receptor beta chains from one sample in a study of early T cells in non-severe SARS-CoV-2 infection. Each CDR3 protein is one row after TCRdb ran MiXCR on the 5' RACE reads. The sample includes around 40,000 distinct CDR3 sequences, approximately 6.1% of them seen just once. Sequenced: whole blood. The receptors stem from an adult who was a healthcare worker with PCR-confirmed SARS-CoV-2 infection or an uninfected control (not recorded which). The CDR3 runs from the conserved cysteine through the conserved F or W. Fields, in order: J gene, V gene, D gene, clone size, CDR3 protein, CDR3 DNA. D genes are given only for firm matches. Where a row states a size, it is once, few, many or the class of an expanded clone; other rows omit it.

TRBJ2-2 TRBV24-1 . many CATSQRPGLNTGELFF TGTGCCACCAGCCAACGGCCAGGACTGAACACCGGGGAGCTGTTTTTT
TRBJ2-7 TRBV12-3/TRBV12-4 TRBD1 many CASSAGQAYEQYF TGTGCCAGCAGTGCGGGACAGGCCTACGAGCAGTACTTC
TRBJ2-2 TRBV7-9 . many CASSLSRAKGGTGELFF TGTGCCAGCAGCCTATCCCGAGCGAAAGGCGGCACCGGGGAGCTGTTTTTT
TRBJ1-4 TRBV4-2 TRBD1 many CASSQGTGTPTNEKLFF TGTGCCAGCAGCCAGGGGACAGGGACACCGACTAATGAAAAACTGTTTTTT
TRBJ2-1 TRBV29-1 TRBD2 many CSARGVTSGSYNEQFF TGCAGCGCCCGTGGGGTGACTAGCGGGAGTTACAATGAGCAGTTCTTC
TRBJ2-4 TRBV19 TRBD1 . CASVRQGENIQYF TGTGCCAGTGTTAGACAGGGTGAAAACATTCAGTACTTC
TRBJ1-6 TRBV12-3/TRBV12-4 . many CASAKWDSPLHF TGTGCCAGCGCTAAGTGGGATTCACCCCTCCACTTT
TRBJ1-4 TRBV7-9 . many CASSSEDSSYEKLFF TGTGCCAGCAGCTCAGAGGACAGCTCCTATGAAAAACTGTTTTTT
TRBJ2-7 TRBV6-6 . many CASRAPSEDEQYF TGTGCCAGCAGGGCACCCTCGGAGGACGAGCAGTACTTC
TRBJ2-1 TRBV28 . many CASTRRGGPSNEQFF TGTGCCAGCACTCGGCGAGGCGGGCCGAGCAATGAGCAGTTCTTC
TRBJ2-7 TRBV18 . many CASSPNPGAYEQYF TGTGCCAGCTCACCAAACCCGGGGGCCTACGAGCAGTACTTC
TRBJ2-2 TRBV20-1 TRBD2 many CSARTKGLAGVFTGELFF TGCAGTGCTAGAACGAAAGGGCTAGCGGGAGTCTTCACCGGGGAGCTGTTTTTT
TRBJ2-1 TRBV7-3 . many CASSLRLHNEQFF TGTGCCAGCAGCTTACGCCTACACAATGAGCAGTTCTTC
TRBJ2-2 TRBV3-1 TRBD2 many CASSHTTSGRAAWSPGELFF TGTGCCAGCAGCCACACGACTAGCGGGAGGGCCGCCTGGTCGCCCGGGGAGCTGTTTTTT
TRBJ1-1 TRBV12-3/TRBV12-4 . many CASSSRYTEAFF TGTGCCAGCAGTTCTCGATACACTGAAGCTTTCTTT
TRBJ2-5 TRBV7-2 TRBD2 many CASSFVWGGQETQYF TGTGCCAGCAGTTTTGTATGGGGAGGGCAAGAGACCCAGTACTTC
TRBJ2-1 TRBV7-2 TRBD2 many CASSPSGLAGLEQFF TGTGCCAGCAGCCCCTCGGGACTAGCGGGGTTAGAGCAGTTCTTC
TRBJ2-2 TRBV4-1 . . CASSQDMRDTGELFF TGCGCCAGCAGCCAAGATATGAGGGACACCGGGGAGCTGTTTTTT
TRBJ1-1 TRBV7-3 TRBD1 many CASSLGTGTEAFF TGTGCCAGCAGCTTAGGGACAGGGACTGAAGCTTTCTTT
TRBJ2-3 TRBV6-1 TRBD1 many CASGEQGAGTDTQYF TGTGCCAGCGGGGAGCAGGGGGCTGGCACAGATACGCAGTATTTT
TRBJ2-7 TRBV6-5 TRBD1 . CASSPRQGSYEQYF TGTGCCAGCAGCCCCCGACAGGGTTCCTACGAGCAGTACTTC
TRBJ2-5 TRBV5-1 TRBD2 many CASSPTSGSYQETQYF TGCGCCAGCAGCCCGACTAGCGGGAGTTACCAAGAGACCCAGTACTTC
TRBJ2-1 TRBV29-1 . . CSVEDQARGSYNEQFF TGCAGCGTTGAAGATCAAGCTCGGGGCTCCTACAATGAGCAGTTCTTC
TRBJ2-3 TRBV4-2 . many CASSQEDSASSTDTQYF TGTGCCAGCAGCCAAGAGGATAGCGCCTCTAGCACAGATACGCAGTATTTT
TRBJ2-1 TRBV11-1 TRBD2 many CASSRNGLAGWGEQFF TGTGCCAGCAGCCGAAACGGACTAGCGGGATGGGGTGAGCAGTTCTTC
TRBJ2-1 TRBV29-1 TRBD2 many CSVVVWTSGNYNEQFF TGCAGCGTTGTCGTGTGGACTAGCGGGAACTACAATGAGCAGTTCTTC
TRBJ1-2 TRBV7-8 TRBD1 many CASSDGQGARSSNYGYTF TGTGCCAGCAGCGACGGACAGGGGGCGCGTTCCTCGAACTATGGCTACACCTTC
TRBJ2-1 TRBV14 TRBD2 many CASSQELRTSGNYEQFF TGTGCCAGCAGCCAAGAGCTAAGGACTAGCGGGAACTATGAGCAGTTCTTC
TRBJ2-7 TRBV10-3 . few CAMSQQEDYEQYF TGTGCCATGAGCCAGCAGGAAGATTACGAGCAGTACTTC
TRBJ2-1 TRBV28 . . CASSAPLASDLGNEQFF TGTGCCAGCAGTGCGCCACTAGCTTCAGATCTGGGGAATGAGCAGTTCTTC
TRBJ2-7 TRBV20-1 . many CSASSPTRGRGYEQYF TGCAGTGCTAGCTCCCCAACTCGGGGGCGGGGCTACGAGCAGTACTTC
TRBJ2-7 TRBV3-1 . many CASSLATSYEQYF TGTGCCAGCAGCCTAGCGACCTCCTACGAGCAGTACTTC
TRBJ2-1 TRBV4-1 . many CASSQDLEAGTSYNEQFF TGCGCCAGCAGCCAAGATCTGGAGGCGGGTACCTCCTACAATGAGCAGTTCTTC
TRBJ2-7 TRBV6-6 . many CASSPRRGRIPTGYF TGTGCCAGCAGTCCGAGGAGAGGGAGGATCCCTACCGGGTACTTC
TRBJ1-5 TRBV2 . . CASSEGASNSNQPQHF TGTGCCAGCAGTGAAGGGGCCAGCAATAGCAATCAGCCCCAGCATTTT
TRBJ1-2 TRBV27 . many CASSLYKRPFDSYGYTF TGTGCCAGCAGTTTATATAAGAGGCCATTCGATAGCTATGGCTACACCTTC
TRBJ2-7 TRBV20-1 TRBD1 many CSARVGADRAHEQYF TGCAGTGCTAGAGTAGGGGCGGACAGGGCCCACGAGCAGTACTTC
TRBJ2-6 TRBV4-2 TRBD1 many CASSQEGQEAGANVLTF TGTGCCAGCAGCCAAGAGGGACAGGAGGCTGGGGCCAACGTCCTGACTTTC
TRBJ1-1 TRBV11-3 TRBD1 many CASSRGGGLNTEAFF TGTGCCAGTTCACGGGGAGGGGGCCTGAACACTGAAGCTTTCTTT
TRBJ1-1 TRBV20-1 . many CSTMVPERNTEAFF TGCAGTACGATGGTCCCGGAGAGGAACACTGAAGCTTTCTTT